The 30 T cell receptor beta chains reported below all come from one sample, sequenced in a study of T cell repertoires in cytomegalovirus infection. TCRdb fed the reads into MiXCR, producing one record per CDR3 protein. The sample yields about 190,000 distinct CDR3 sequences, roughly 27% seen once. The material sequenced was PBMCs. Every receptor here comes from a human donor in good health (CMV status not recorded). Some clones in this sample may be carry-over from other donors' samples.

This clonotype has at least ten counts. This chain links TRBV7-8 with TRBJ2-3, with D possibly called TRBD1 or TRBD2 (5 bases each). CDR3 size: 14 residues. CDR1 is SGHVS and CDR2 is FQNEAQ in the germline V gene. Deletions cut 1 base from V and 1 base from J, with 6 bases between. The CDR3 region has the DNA TGTGCCAGCAGCTTAGTGGGACGCACAGATACGCAGTATTTT. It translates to CASSLVGRTDTQYF.

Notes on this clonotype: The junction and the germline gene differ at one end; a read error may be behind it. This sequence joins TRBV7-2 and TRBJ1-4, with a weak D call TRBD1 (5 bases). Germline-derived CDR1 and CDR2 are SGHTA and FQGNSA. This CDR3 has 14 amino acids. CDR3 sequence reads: CASSLDSYNGKLFF. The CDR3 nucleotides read TGTGCCAGCAGCCTCGACAGCTATAATGGAAAACTGTTTTTT.

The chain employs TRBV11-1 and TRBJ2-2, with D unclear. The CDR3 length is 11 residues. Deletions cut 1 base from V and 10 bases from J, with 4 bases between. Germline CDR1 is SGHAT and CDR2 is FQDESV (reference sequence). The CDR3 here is CASSLEEELFF. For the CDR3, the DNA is TGTGCCAGCAGCTTAGAAGAGGAGCTGTTTTTT.

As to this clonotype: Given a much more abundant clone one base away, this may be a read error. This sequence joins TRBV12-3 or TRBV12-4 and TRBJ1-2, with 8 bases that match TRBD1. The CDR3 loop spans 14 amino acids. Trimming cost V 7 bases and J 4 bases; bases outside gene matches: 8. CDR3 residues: CASNSWTGSYGYTF. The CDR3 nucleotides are TGTGCCAGCAACTCGTGGACAGGGAGCTATGGCTACACCTTC.

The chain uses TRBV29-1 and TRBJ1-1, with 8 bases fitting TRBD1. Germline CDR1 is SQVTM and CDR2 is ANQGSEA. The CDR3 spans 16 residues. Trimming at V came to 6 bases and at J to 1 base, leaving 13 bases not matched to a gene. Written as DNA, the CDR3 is TGCAGCGTCAGGGGGCGCCTGGCTCCGTCGAACACTGAAGCTTTCTTT. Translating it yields CSVRGRLAPSNTEAFF.

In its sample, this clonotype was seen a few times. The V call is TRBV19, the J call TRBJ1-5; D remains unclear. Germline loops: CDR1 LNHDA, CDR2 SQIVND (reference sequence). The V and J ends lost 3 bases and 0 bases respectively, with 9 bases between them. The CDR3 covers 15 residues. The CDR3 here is CASSMSQISNQPQHF. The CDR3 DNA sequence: TGTGCCAGTAGTATGTCCCAGATTAGCAATCAGCCCCAGCATTTT.

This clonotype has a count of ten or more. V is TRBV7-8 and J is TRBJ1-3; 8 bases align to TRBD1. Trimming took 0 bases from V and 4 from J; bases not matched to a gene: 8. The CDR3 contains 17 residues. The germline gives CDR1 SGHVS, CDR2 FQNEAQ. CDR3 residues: CASSLALPDRAGNTIYF. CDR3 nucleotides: TGTGCCAGCAGCTTAGCCCTCCCGGACAGGGCGGGAAACACCATATATTTT.

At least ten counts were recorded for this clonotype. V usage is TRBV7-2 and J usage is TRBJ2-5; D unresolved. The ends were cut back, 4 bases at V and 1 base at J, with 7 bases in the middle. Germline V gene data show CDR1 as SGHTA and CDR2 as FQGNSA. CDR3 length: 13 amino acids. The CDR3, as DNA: TGTGCCAGCAGCTCAAATTCCCAAGAGACCCAGTACTTC. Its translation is CASSSNSQETQYF.

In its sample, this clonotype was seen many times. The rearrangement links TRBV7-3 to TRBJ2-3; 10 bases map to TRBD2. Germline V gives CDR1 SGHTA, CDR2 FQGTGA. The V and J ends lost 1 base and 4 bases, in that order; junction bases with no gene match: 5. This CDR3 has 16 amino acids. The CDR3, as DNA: TGTGCCAGCAGCTTAAGTGCTAGCGGGGGAGCAGATACGCAGTATTTT. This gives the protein CASSLSASGGADTQYF.

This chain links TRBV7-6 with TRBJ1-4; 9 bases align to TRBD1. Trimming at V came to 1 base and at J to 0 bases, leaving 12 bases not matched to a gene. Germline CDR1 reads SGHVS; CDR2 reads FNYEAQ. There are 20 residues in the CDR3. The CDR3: CASSLGSTGGISPTNEKLFF. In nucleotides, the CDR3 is TGTGCCAGCAGCTTAGGGTCAACAGGGGGCATTTCTCCAACTAATGAAAAACTGTTTTTT.

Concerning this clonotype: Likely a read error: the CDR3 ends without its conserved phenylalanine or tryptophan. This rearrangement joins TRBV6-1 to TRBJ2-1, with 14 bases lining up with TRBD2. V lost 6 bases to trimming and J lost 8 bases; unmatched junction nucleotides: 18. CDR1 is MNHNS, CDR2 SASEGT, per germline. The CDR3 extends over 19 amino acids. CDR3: CASSRTGTSGRRFPDEQFL. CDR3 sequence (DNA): TGTGCCAGCAGCCGAACCGGGACTAGCGGGAGAAGGTTCCCGGATGAGCAGTTCTTA.

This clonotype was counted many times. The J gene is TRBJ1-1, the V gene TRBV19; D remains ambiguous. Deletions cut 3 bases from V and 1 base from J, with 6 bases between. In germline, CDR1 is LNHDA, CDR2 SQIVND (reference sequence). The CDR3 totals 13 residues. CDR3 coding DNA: TGTGCCAGTAGTATCAGTCAGAACACTGAAGCTTTCTTT. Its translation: CASSISQNTEAFF. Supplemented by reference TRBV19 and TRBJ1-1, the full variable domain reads DGGITQSPKYLFRKEGQNVTLSCEQNLNHDAMYWYRQDPGQGLRLIYYSQIVNDFQKGDIAEGYSVSREKKESFPLTVTSAQKNPTAFYLCASSISQNTEAFFGQGTRLTVV.

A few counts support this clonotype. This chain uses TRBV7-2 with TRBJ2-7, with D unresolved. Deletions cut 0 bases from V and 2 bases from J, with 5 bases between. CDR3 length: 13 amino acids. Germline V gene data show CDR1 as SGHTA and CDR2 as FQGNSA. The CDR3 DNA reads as TGTGCCAGCAGCTTAGCAGAGACCTACGAGCAGTACTTC. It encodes CASSLAETYEQYF. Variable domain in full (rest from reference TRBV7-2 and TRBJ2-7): GAGVSQSPSNKVTEKGKDVELRCDPISGHTALYWYRQSLGQGLEFLIYFQGNSAPDKSGLPSDRFSAERTGGSVSTLTIQRTQQEDSAVYLCASSLAETYEQYFGPGTRLTVT.

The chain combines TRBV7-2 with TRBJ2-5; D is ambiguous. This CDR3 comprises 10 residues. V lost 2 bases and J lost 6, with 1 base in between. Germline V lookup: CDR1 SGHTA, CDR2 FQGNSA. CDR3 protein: CASSLQTQYF. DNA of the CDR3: TGTGCCAGCAGCTTACAGACCCAGTACTTC.

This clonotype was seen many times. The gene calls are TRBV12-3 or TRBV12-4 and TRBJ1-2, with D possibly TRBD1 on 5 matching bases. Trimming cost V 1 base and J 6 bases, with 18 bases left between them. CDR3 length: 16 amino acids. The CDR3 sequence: CASSLGFPGQVDGYTF. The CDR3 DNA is TGTGCCAGCAGTTTAGGGTTCCCGGGGCAGGTGGATGGCTACACCTTC.

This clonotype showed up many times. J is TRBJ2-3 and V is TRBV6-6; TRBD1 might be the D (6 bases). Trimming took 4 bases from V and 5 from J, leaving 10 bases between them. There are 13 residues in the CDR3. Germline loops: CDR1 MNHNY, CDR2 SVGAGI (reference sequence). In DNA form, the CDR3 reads TGTGCCAGCAGTTCCGACAGGCAAGATACGCAGTATTTT. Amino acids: CASSSDRQDTQYF.

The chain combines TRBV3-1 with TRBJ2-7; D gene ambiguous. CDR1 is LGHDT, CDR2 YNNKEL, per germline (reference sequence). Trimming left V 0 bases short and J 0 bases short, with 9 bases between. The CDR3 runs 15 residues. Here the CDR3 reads CASSQDQTSSYEQYF. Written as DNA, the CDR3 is TGTGCCAGCAGCCAAGATCAAACGAGCTCCTACGAGCAGTACTTC.

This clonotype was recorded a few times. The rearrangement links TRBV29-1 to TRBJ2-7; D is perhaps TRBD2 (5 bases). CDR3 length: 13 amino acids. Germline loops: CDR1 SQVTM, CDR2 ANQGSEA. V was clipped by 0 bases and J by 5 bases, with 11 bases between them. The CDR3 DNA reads TGCAGCGTTGAAGATGGAATGAGGGACGAGCAGTACTTC. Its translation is CSVEDGMRDEQYF.

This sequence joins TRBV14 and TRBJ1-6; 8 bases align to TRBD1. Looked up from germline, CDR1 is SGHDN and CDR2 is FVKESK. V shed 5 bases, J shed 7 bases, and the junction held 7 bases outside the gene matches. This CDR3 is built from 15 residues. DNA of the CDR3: TGTGCCAGCAGCACCGGACAGGGTTGGAATTCACCCCTCCACTTT. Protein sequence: CASSTGQGWNSPLHF.

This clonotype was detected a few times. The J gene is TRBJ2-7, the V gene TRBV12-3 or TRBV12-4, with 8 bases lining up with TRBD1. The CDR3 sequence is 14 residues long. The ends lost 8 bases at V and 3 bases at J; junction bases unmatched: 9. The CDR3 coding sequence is TGTGCCAGCGGGAGCGGACAGGGACTCTACGAGCAGTACTTC. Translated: CASGSGQGLYEQYF.

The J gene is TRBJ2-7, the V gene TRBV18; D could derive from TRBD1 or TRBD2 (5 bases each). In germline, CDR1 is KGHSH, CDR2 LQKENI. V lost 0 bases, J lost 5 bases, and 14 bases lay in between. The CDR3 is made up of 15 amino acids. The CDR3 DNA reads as TGTGCCAGCTCACCACCGGGGGAGCTGGGGGACGAGCAGTACTTC. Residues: CASSPPGELGDEQYF.

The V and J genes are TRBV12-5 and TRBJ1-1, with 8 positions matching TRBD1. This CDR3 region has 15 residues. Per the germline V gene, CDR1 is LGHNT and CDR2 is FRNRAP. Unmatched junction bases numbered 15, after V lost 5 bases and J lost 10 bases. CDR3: CASGPPTGAGAGAFF. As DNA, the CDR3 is TGTGCTAGTGGTCCTCCGACAGGGGCAGGCGCTGGAGCTTTCTTT.

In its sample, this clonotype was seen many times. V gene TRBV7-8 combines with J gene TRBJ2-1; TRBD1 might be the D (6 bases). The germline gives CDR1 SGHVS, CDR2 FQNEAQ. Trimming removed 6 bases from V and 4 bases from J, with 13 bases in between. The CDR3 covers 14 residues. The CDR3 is CASSGGLGYNEQFF. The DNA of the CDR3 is TGTGCCAGCAGTGGGGGCTTAGGGTACAATGAGCAGTTCTTC.

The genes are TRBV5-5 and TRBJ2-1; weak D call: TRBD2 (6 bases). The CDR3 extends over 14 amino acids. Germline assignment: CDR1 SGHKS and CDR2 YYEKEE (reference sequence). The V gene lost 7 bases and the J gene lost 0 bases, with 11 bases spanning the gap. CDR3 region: CASWGTYSYNEQFF. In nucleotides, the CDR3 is TGTGCCAGCTGGGGGACTTACTCCTACAATGAGCAGTTCTTC.

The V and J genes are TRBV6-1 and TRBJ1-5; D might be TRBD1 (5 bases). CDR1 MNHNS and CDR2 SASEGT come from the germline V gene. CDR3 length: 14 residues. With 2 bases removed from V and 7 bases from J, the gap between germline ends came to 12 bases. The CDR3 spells CASSERGGSQPQHF. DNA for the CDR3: TGTGCCAGCAGTGAAAGGGGTGGATCCCAGCCCCAGCATTTT.

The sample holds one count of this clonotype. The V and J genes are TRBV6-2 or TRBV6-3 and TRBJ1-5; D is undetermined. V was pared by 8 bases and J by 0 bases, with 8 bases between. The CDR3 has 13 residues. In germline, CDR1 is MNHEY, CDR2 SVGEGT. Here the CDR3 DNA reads TGTGCCAGCCAGGCCCATAGCAATCAGCCCCAGCATTTT. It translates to CASQAHSNQPQHF.

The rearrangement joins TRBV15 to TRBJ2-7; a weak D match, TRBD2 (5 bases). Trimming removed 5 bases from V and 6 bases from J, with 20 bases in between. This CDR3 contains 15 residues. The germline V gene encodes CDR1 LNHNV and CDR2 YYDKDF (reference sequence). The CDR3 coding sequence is TGTGCCACCAGCGCAAGGGAGCCGTTTCGGGGCGAGCAGTACTTC. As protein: CATSAREPFRGEQYF.

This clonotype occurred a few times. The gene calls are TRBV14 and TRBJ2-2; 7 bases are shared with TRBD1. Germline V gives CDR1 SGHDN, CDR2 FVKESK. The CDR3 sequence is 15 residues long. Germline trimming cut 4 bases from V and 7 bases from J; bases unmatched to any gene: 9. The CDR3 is CASSLRGGLGGELFF. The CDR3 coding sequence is TGTGCCAGCAGCCTGCGAGGGGGCTTGGGCGGGGAGCTGTTTTTT. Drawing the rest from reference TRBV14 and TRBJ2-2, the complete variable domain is EAGVTQFPSHSVIEKGQTVTLRCDPISGHDNLYWYRRVMGKEIKFLLHFVKESKQDESGMPNNRFLAERTGGTYSTLKVQPAELEDSGVYFCASSLRGGLGGELFFGEGSRLTVL.

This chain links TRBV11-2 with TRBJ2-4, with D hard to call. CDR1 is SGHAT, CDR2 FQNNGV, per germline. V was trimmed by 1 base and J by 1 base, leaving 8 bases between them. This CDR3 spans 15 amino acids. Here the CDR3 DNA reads TGTGCCAGCAGCTTAGGGGTTGGGGCCAAAAACATTCAGTACTTC. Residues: CASSLGVGAKNIQYF.

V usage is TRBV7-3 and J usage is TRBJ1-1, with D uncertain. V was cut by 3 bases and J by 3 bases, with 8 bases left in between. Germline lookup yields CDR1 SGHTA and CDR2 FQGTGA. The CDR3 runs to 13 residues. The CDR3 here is CASSLLSYTEAFF. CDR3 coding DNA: TGTGCCAGCAGCTTGTTAAGCTACACTGAAGCTTTCTTT.